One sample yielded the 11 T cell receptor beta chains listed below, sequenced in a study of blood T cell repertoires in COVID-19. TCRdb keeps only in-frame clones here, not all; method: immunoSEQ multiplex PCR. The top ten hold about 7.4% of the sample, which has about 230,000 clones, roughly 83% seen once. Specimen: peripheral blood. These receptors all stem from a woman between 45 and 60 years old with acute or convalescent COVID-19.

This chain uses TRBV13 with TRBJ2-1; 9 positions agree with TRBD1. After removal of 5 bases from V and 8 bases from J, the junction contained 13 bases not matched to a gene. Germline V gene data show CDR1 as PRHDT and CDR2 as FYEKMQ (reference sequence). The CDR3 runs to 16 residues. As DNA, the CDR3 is TGTGCCAGCAGCCCCGCGGGGGACAGGGCAGTGGATGAGCAGTTCTTC. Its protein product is CASSPAGDRAVDEQFF.

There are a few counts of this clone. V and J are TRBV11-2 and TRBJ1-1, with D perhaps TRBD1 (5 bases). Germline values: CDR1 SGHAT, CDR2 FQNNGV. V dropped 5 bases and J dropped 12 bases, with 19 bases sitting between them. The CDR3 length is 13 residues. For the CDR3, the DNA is TGTGCCAGCAGCCTGATGGGTGTAGGGGTGACTTTCTTT. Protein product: CASSLMGVGVTFF.

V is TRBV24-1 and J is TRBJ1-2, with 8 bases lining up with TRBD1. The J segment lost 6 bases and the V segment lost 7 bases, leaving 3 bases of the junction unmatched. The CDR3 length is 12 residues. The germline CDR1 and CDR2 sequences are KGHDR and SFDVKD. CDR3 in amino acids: CATSETGDGYTF. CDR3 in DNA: TGTGCCACCAGCGAGACAGGGGATGGCTACACCTTC.

The CDR3 spells CASRPRKTGELFF. The CDR3 nucleotides read TGTGCCAGCCGACCCAGGAAAACCGGGGAGCTGTTTTTT. This chain uses TRBV19 with TRBJ2-2; D gene uncertain. The CDR3 loop spans 13 amino acids. CDR1 and CDR2 (germline): LNHDA, SQIVND (reference sequence). The V gene lost 9 bases and the J gene lost 5 bases, with 13 bases spanning the gap.

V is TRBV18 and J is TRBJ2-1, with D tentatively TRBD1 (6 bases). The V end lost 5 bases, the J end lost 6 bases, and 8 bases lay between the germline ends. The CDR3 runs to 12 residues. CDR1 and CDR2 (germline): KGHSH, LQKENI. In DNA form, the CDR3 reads TGTGCCAGCTCAACAGGGATCAATGAGCAGTTCTTC. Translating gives CASSTGINEQFF.

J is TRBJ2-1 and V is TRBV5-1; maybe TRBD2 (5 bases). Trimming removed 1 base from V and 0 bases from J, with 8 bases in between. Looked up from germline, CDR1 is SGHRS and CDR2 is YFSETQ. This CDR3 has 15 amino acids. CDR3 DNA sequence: TGCGCCAGCAGCTTGCAACGGGGCTCCTACAATGAGCAGTTCTTC. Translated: CASSLQRGSYNEQFF.

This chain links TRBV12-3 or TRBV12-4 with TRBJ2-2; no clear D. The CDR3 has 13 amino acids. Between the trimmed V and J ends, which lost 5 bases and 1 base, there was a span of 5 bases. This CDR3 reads CASSGLNTGELFF. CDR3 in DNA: TGTGCCAGCAGTGGCCTGAACACCGGGGAGCTGTTTTTT.

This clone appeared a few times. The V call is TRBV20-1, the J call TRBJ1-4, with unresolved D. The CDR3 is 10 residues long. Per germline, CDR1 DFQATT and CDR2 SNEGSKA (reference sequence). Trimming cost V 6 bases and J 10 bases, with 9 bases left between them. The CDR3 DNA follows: TGCAGTGCGTTCTATGGAAAACTGTTTTTT. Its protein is CSAFYGKLFF.

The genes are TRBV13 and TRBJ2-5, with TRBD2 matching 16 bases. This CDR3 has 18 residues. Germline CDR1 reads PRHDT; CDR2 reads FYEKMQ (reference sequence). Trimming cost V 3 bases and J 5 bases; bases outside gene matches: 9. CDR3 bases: TGTGCCAGCAGCTTGGGACTAGCGGGGGGGCCGGGATTGGAGACCCAGTACTTC. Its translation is CASSLGLAGGPGLETQYF.

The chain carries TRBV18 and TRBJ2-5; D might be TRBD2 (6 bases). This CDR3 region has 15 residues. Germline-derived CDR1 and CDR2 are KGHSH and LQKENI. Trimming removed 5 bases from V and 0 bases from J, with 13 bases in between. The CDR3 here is CASSASRGYQETQYF. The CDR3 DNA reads TGTGCCAGCTCAGCATCCCGGGGGTACCAAGAGACCCAGTACTTC.

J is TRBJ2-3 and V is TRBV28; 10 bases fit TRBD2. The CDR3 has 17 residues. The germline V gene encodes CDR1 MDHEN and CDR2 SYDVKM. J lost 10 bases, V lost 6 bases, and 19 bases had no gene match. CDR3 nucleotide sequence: TGTGCCAGCAGAACTGTACCGGGACTAGCGAATCATTCTCCGCAGTATTTT. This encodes CASRTVPGLANHSPQYF. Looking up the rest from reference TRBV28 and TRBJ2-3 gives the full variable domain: DVKVTQSSRYLVKRTGEKVFLECVQDMDHENMFWYRQDPGLGLRLIYFSYDVKMKEKGDIPEGYSVSREKKERFSLILESASTNQTSMYLCASRTVPGLANHSPQYFGPGTRLTVL.